These 8 T cell receptor beta chains came from one sample sequenced in a study of regulatory T cells in long-lasting Graves disease. To make TCR beta libraries, researchers used iRepertoire HTBI primers and Arm-PCR of CDR3 regions. MiXCR, run by TCRdb on the multiplex PCR reads, gives a single entry per CDR3 protein. The sample holds roughly 450,000 distinct CDR3 sequences, 23% seen once. Time point given: persistent/refractory GD, antithyroid drugs over 5 years with positive TRAb. The TCR library was made from RNA that had been extracted from PBMCs in TRIzol. The sequencing here drew on peripheral blood mononuclear cells (PBMCs), taken when the disease was refractory, from a patient treated with antithyroid drugs. These receptors were obtained from a female donor with Graves disease.

The genes are TRBV28 and TRBJ2-7; unclear D gene. Deletions cut 3 bases from V and 5 bases from J, with 11 bases between. This CDR3 comprises 13 residues. From germline, CDR1 is MDHEN and CDR2 SYDVKM. The CDR3 DNA reads as TGTGCCAGCAGTTTTGTAGGGCTCAACGAGCAGTACTTC. This gives the protein CASSFVGLNEQYF.

The CDR3 spells CASRTGGKSGNTIYF. CDR3 bases: TGTGCCAGCAGGACAGGGGGCAAATCTGGAAACACCATATATTTT. The chain is built from TRBV28 and TRBJ1-3, with 10 bases fitting TRBD1. The germline V gene has CDR1 MDHEN and CDR2 SYDVKM. There are 15 residues in the CDR3. V gave up 6 bases and J gave up 1 base; unmatched junction bases: 3.

The V call is TRBV30, the J call TRBJ1-2, with 7 bases that match TRBD1. There are 14 residues in the CDR3. Germline CDR1 and CDR2: GTSNPN and SVGIG (reference sequence). Trimming took 2 bases from V and 9 from J; bases not matched to a gene: 12. CDR3 in amino acids: CAWSLNPGQISYTF. The CDR3 coding sequence is TGTGCCTGGAGTCTTAACCCGGGACAGATAAGCTACACCTTC.

The chain carries TRBV7-9 and TRBJ1-1, with unresolved D. Trimming stripped 5 bases from V and 6 bases from J, with 7 bases between. The V gene's germline CDR1 is SEHNR and CDR2 FQNEAQ (reference sequence). The CDR3 sequence is 11 residues long. The CDR3 loop is CASSPGAEAFF. Written as DNA, the CDR3 is TGTGCCAGCAGCCCGGGCGCTGAAGCTTTCTTT. Variable domain in full (rest from reference TRBV7-9 and TRBJ1-1): DTGVSQNPRHKITKRGQNVTFRCDPISEHNRLYWYRQTLGQGPEFLTYFQNEAQLEKSRLLSDRFSAERPKGSFSTLEIQRTEQGDSAMYLCASSPGAEAFFGQGTRLTVV.

The chain links TRBV7-2 to TRBJ2-4; the D call may be TRBD1 or TRBD2 (5 bases each). This CDR3 spans 20 amino acids. V was clipped by 0 bases and J by 2 bases, with 23 bases between them. Germline CDR1 reads SGHTA; CDR2 reads FQGNSA. The CDR3 bases are TGTGCCAGCAGCTTAGCTGGGGGATGGGAGTGGGGCGTGACCAAAAACATTCAGTACTTC. Translated: CASSLAGGWEWGVTKNIQYF.

This clonotype turned up a few times. At one of its ends the junction is not consistent with the germline gene, which may arise from a read error. The chain employs TRBV18 and TRBJ1-2, with D uncertain. The germline V gene encodes CDR1 KGHSH and CDR2 LQKENI. The CDR3 consists of 8 residues. The CDR3 loop reads CASSPVDF. Written as DNA, the CDR3 is TGTGCCAGCTCACCAGTCGATTTC.

In this sample, this clonotype turned up a few times. The chain is built from TRBV12-5 and TRBJ2-2, with 13 bases aligning to TRBD2. CDR3 length: 19 residues. Trimming took 6 bases from V and 2 from J; bases not matched to a gene: 12. Germline V gene lookup returns CDR1 LGHNT and CDR2 FRNRAP. The DNA of the CDR3 is TGTGCTAGTGGCTTCCTAGGAGGACTAGCGGGAGATAACACCGGGGAGCTGTTTTTT. Protein sequence: CASGFLGGLAGDNTGELFF.

The chain carries TRBV30 and TRBJ2-2; the D gene is possibly TRBD1 (6 bases). The V gene's germline CDR1 is GTSNPN and CDR2 SVGIG (reference sequence). With 2 bases removed from V and 6 bases from J, the gap between germline ends came to 16 bases. The CDR3 totals 15 residues. The CDR3 region has the DNA TGTGCCTGGAGTCCAAAGGGACATGGAGCCGGGGAGCTGTTTTTT. It specifies CAWSPKGHGAGELFF.